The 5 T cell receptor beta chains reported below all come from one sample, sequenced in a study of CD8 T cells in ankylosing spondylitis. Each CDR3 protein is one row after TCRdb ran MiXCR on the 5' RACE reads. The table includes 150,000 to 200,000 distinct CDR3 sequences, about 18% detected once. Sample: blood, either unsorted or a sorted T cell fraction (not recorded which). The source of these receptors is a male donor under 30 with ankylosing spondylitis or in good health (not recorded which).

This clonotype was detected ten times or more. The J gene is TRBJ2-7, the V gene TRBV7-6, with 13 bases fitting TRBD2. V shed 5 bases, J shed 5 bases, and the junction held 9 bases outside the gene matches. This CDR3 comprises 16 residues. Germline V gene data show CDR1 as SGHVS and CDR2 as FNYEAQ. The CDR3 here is CASSAGLAGEKDEQYV. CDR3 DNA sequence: TGTGCCAGCAGCGCAGGACTAGCGGGAGAGAAGGACGAGCAGTACGTC.

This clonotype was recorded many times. The CDR3 nucleotides are TGCAGTGCACCCGAACCCGGGACAGCCTATGGCTACACCTTC. As protein: CSAPEPGTAYGYTF. The chain joins TRBV20-1 to TRBJ1-2, with TRBD1 matching 7 bases. J lost 4 bases, V lost 6 bases, and 11 bases had no gene match. Per the germline V gene, CDR1 is DFQATT and CDR2 is SNEGSKA (reference sequence). This CDR3 is built from 14 residues.

CDR3: CSASQHEQYF. The CDR3 coding sequence is TGCAGTGCTTCCCAACACGAGCAGTACTTC. The J gene is TRBJ2-7, the V gene TRBV20-1, with unresolved D. Deletions cut 5 bases from V and 5 bases from J, with 7 bases between. The CDR3 has 10 amino acids. Germline CDR1 is DFQATT and CDR2 is SNEGSKA (reference sequence).

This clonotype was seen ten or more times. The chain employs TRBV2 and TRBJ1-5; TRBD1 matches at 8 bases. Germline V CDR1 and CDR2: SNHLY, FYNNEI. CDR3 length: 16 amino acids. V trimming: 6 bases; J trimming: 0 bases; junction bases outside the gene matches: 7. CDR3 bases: TGTGCCAGCAGCAAGGACCAGGGGGCTAGCAATCAGCCCCAGCATTTT. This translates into CASSKDQGASNQPQHF. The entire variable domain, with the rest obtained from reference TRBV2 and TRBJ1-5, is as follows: EPEVTQTPSHQVTQMGQEVILRCVPISNHLYFYWYRQILGQKVEFLVSFYNNEISEKSEIFDDQFSVERPDGSNFTLKIRSTKLEDSAMYFCASSKDQGASNQPQHFGDGTRLSIL.

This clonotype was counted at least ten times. The CDR3 DNA reads TGTGCCAGCAGCTCTCCCCTCCGGGGGGCTAGCTACCGTAATGAGCAGTTCTTC. It encodes CASSSPLRGASYRNEQFF. The chain has TRBV11-2 and TRBJ2-1; possibly TRBD2 for D (7 bases). The CDR3 sequence is 18 residues long. Trimming removed 4 bases at V and 7 bases at J, with 26 bases between. Germline CDR1 reads SGHAT; CDR2 reads FQNNGV. The whole variable domain, remainder taken from reference TRBV11-2 and TRBJ2-1, is EAGVAQSPRYKIIEKRQSVAFWCNPISGHATLYWYQQILGQGPKLLIQFQNNGVVDDSQLPKDRFSAERLKGVDSTLKIQPAKLEDSAVYLCASSSPLRGASYRNEQFFGPGTRLTVL.